This T cell receptor (beta chain) was recorded in a study of post-analysis software for immune sequencing data. Whole-study context: There were relapsing-remitting, secondary progressive and progressive-relapsing multiple sclerosis among the disease courses included. Study-level results: Significantly decreased normalized Chao1 diversity was recorded for multiple sclerosis patients relative to controls.

Included in the TCR beta cDNA libraries were unique molecular identifiers. Starting from approximately 1 to 10 million T cells, the study yielded 460,000 or so cDNA molecules. Using its own MiXCR run on the PCR reads, TCRdb lists one record per CDR3 protein. The table has 150,000 or so distinct CDR3 sequences, under 40% seen once. This clonotype has only a few counts. Its antigen remains unknown. The source is a girl aged 10 to 17 with multiple sclerosis. The sample was blood, taken after autologous hematopoietic stem cell transplantation.

CDR3 nucleotide sequence: TGCAGTGCCACGCCGGGACACAGCCGGCCAGATACGCAGTATTTT. This encodes CSATPGHSRPDTQYF. This chain uses TRBV20-1 with TRBJ2-3; D is possibly TRBD1 (6 bases). Trimming pared 6 bases from V and 4 bases from J, leaving 20 bases between. This CDR3 is 15 amino acids long. CDR1 and CDR2 (germline): DFQATT, SNEGSKA (reference sequence).